In its sample, the clone carrying this T cell receptor beta chain was seen a few times. No antigen is known for it. The CDR3 loop spans 14 amino acids. CDR1 SGHNT and CDR2 YYREEE come from the germline V gene (reference sequence). With 0 bases removed from V and 7 bases from J, the gap between germline ends came to 11 bases. The data are from a study of T cell repertoires in cytomegalovirus infection. Study-level results: There were HLA-C-restricted CMV-specific TCR beta clonotypes dominating the ex vivo response.

TCRdb fed the reads into MiXCR, producing one record per CDR3 protein. The sample lists some 800,000 distinct CDR3 sequences; under 35% were seen once. The V and J genes are TRBV5-4 and TRBJ2-4; D may be TRBD1 (5 bases). The origin of this receptor is a human donor in good health (CMV status not recorded). Some clones in this sample may be carry-over from other donors' samples. The material was cultured CD8+ T cells from PBMCs, obtained from culture after CMV antigen stimulation. CDR3 nucleotides: TGTGCCAGCAGCTTGGGTGTGGGGCTGAACATTCAGTACTTC. Amino acids: CASSLGVGLNIQYF. Based on the CDR3 plus reference TRBV5-4 and TRBJ2-4, the full variable domain is ETGVTQSPTHLIKTRGQQVTLRCSSQSGHNTVSWYQQALGQGPQFIFQYYREEENGRGNFPPRFSGLQFPNYSSELNVNALELDDSALYLCASSLGVGLNIQYFGAGTRLSVL.